One and the same sample provided the 21 T cell receptor beta chains below, sequenced in a study of a mutant IDH1 vaccine in newly diagnosed glioma. What these receptors recognize is not known. Described time point: week 5, during vaccination. Each dose of the vaccine consisted of 300 ug of mutant IDH1 20-mer peptide, with topical imiquimod. Profiled with immunoSEQ multiplex PCR; TCRdb holds only in-frame clones, not every one. Of 60,000 or so clones in the sample, roughly 82% were seen once. The sample consisted of PBMCs, taken from a glioma patient whose treatment included an IDH1 peptide vaccine. Receptors originate from a young woman with glioma. Some clones in this sample may be carry-over from other donors' samples.

J is TRBJ1-2 and V is TRBV19; 10 positions match TRBD1. The CDR3 runs 19 residues. J was trimmed by 6 bases and V by 3 bases; bases with no gene match: 19. In germline, CDR1 is LNHDA, CDR2 SQIVND (reference sequence). The CDR3 bases are TGTGCCAGTAGTATCCGGCCGGGACAGGGGACAGATAAATGGAATGGCTACACCTTC. Its protein is CASSIRPGQGTDKWNGYTF.

The V gene is TRBV6-1, the J gene TRBJ2-5, with D unclear. Deletions cut 5 bases from V and 5 bases from J, with 18 bases between. This CDR3 has 15 amino acids. In germline, CDR1 is MNHNS, CDR2 SASEGT. The CDR3 loop is CASSPLFDHKETQYF. As DNA, the CDR3 is TGTGCCAGCAGTCCACTATTCGACCACAAGGAGACCCAGTACTTC.

The chain is built from TRBV5-6 and TRBJ1-4; 12 nucleotides agree with TRBD1. Germline values: CDR1 SGHDT, CDR2 YYEEEE. The length of the CDR3 is 16 residues. J gave up 6 bases and V 5 bases, and 8 bases lay outside the gene matches. The CDR3 region is CASSPGTGGRDEKLFF. CDR3 nucleotide sequence: TGTGCCAGCAGTCCCGGGACAGGGGGCCGAGATGAAAAACTGTTTTTT.

V is TRBV7-9 and J is TRBJ2-3; perhaps TRBD1 as D (6 bases). V lost 0 bases to trimming and J lost 0 bases, with 10 bases between them. CDR3 size: 16 residues. Germline V lookup: CDR1 SEHNR, CDR2 FQNEAQ (reference sequence). The CDR3 coding sequence is TGTGCCAGCAGCTTAGCGGGGGCAGCAAGCACAGATACGCAGTATTTT. It yields the protein CASSLAGAASTDTQYF.

The chain joins TRBV27 to TRBJ1-1; 7 bases match TRBD1. This CDR3 contains 16 residues. The germline V gene encodes CDR1 MNHEY and CDR2 SMNVEV (reference sequence). The junction had 11 bases not matched to a gene; V was cut back by 3 bases and J by 4 bases. CDR3 region: CASSFGRGAGGTEAFF. CDR3 nucleotides: TGTGCCAGCAGTTTCGGCAGGGGGGCAGGTGGCACTGAAGCTTTCTTT.

With regard to this clone: The junction departs from the called germline gene at one end, perhaps through a read error. The same CDR3 can be traced to other DNA sequences in this sample. The chain has TRBV6-5 and TRBJ1-5; 8 nucleotides align to TRBD1. This CDR3 is 15 amino acids long. Germline V lookup: CDR1 MNHEY, CDR2 SVGAGI. The DNA of the CDR3 is TGCGCCAGCAGTTACTCGAGACAGGGGACTCAGCCCCAGCATTTT. This sequence encodes CASSYSRQGTQPQHF.

The genes are TRBV30 and TRBJ2-4; weak D call: TRBD2 (6 bases). V lost 7 bases and J 1 base, leaving 8 bases between the germline ends. This CDR3 is built from 12 residues. Looked up from germline, CDR1 is GTSNPN and CDR2 is SVGIG (reference sequence). The CDR3 loop is CASRGAKNIQYF. DNA for the CDR3: TGTGCCTCCCGGGGGGCCAAAAACATTCAGTACTTC.

The rearrangement joins TRBV27 to TRBJ1-5; D gene unclear. Trimming shortened V by 2 bases and J by 1 base, and 6 bases separated the two germline ends. Looked up from germline, CDR1 is MNHEY and CDR2 is SMNVEV (reference sequence). The CDR3 contains 14 residues. In nucleotides, the CDR3 is TGTGCCAGCAGTTTAATAGGGAGCAATCAGCCCCAGCATTTT. Its translation: CASSLIGSNQPQHF.

This rearrangement joins TRBV4-3 to TRBJ2-5; unclear D gene. This CDR3 comprises 16 residues. Trimming took off 0 bases at V and 3 bases at J, with 14 bases between the two ends. The germline CDR1 and CDR2 sequences are LGHNA and YSLEER. The CDR3 coding sequence is TGCGCCAGCAGCCAAGAATACGGCAGGACGGAAGAGACCCAGTACTTC. Translated: CASSQEYGRTEETQYF.

The chain joins TRBV7-9 to TRBJ1-1; no clear D gene. The CDR3 consists of 14 residues. Germline CDR1 and CDR2: SEHNR and FQNEAQ (reference sequence). Trimming removed 0 bases at V and 1 base at J, with 6 bases between. The CDR3 coding sequence is TGTGCCAGCAGCTTAGCGAACAGGAACACTGAAGCTTTCTTT. The encoded protein is CASSLANRNTEAFF. The whole variable domain, remainder taken from reference TRBV7-9 and TRBJ1-1, is DTGVSQNPRHKITKRGQNVTFRCDPISEHNRLYWYRQTLGQGPEFLTYFQNEAQLEKSRLLSDRFSAERPKGSFSTLEIQRTEQGDSAMYLCASSLANRNTEAFFGQGTRLTVV.

The rearrangement links TRBV19 to TRBJ1-2; D not certain. This CDR3 has 15 amino acids. Per germline, CDR1 LNHDA and CDR2 SQIVND (reference sequence). Trimming removed 0 bases at V and 2 bases at J, with 10 bases between. In DNA, the CDR3 is TGTGCCAGTAGTATAGAGTCGGGCAGCAACTATGGCTACACCTTC. This encodes CASSIESGSNYGYTF.

The J gene is TRBJ2-7, the V gene TRBV4-1, with TRBD2 as a possible D gene (6 bases). Per the germline V gene, CDR1 is MGHRA and CDR2 is YSYEKL. With 0 bases removed from V and 3 bases from J, the gap between germline ends came to 15 bases. The length of the CDR3 is 16 residues. This CDR3 reads CASSQDPRGNVYEQYF. The CDR3 DNA follows: TGCGCCAGCAGCCAAGATCCTCGGGGGAACGTCTACGAGCAGTACTTC.

Only one count was recorded for this clone. The V and J genes are TRBV18 and TRBJ2-7; 9 nucleotides line up with TRBD2. Germline loops: CDR1 KGHSH, CDR2 LQKENI. This CDR3 is built from 15 residues. The V and J ends lost 3 bases and 2 bases, in that order; junction bases with no gene match: 5. CDR3 protein: CASSPPGLAAYEQYF. The CDR3 DNA reads TGTGCCAGCTCACCCCCGGGACTAGCAGCCTACGAGCAGTACTTC. The full variable domain, with the rest looked up from reference TRBV18 and TRBJ2-7, is NAGVMQNPRHLVRRRGQEARLRCSPMKGHSHVYWYRQLPEEGLKFMVYLQKENIIDESGMPKERFSAEFPKEGPSILRIQQVVRGDSAAYFCASSPPGLAAYEQYFGPGTRLTVT.

This sequence joins TRBV6-5 and TRBJ1-2; tentatively, D is TRBD1 (5 bases). The CDR3 covers 16 residues. From germline, CDR1 is MNHEY and CDR2 SVGAGI. V was clipped by 0 bases and J by 4 bases, with 15 bases between them. CDR3 nucleotides: TGTGCCAGCAGTTACTCGTTGGGGGAGGGTATCTATGGCTACACCTTC. It yields the protein CASSYSLGEGIYGYTF.

The V and J genes are TRBV6-6 and TRBJ1-3, with D unclear. V dropped 4 bases and J dropped 7 bases, with 8 bases sitting between them. Germline-derived CDR1 and CDR2 are MNHNY and SVGAGI (reference sequence). The CDR3 totals 12 residues. The CDR3 DNA reads as TGTGCCAGCAGTTCCCCTCGGAACACCATATATTTT. Protein: CASSSPRNTIYF.

This rearrangement joins TRBV6-5 to TRBJ1-2; tentatively, D is TRBD1 (6 bases). Between the trimmed V and J ends, which lost 3 bases and 2 bases, there was a span of 13 bases. The CDR3 contains 15 residues. Germline values: CDR1 MNHEY, CDR2 SVGAGI. CDR3 DNA: TGTGCCAGCAGTTATTCTTCAGGGGCGAACTATGGCTACACCTTC. Translation: CASSYSSGANYGYTF.

V and J are TRBV6-7 and TRBJ2-2; tentatively, D is TRBD2 (6 bases). TRBV6-7 is reported as an ORF; its role is uncertain. The CDR3 consists of 19 residues. V was cut by 6 bases and J by 0 bases, with 23 bases left in between. This CDR3 reads CASRAKTSATPPNTGELFF. The CDR3 nucleotides are TGTGCCAGCAGAGCCAAGACTAGTGCCACTCCTCCGAACACCGGGGAGCTGTTTTTT.

The chain uses TRBV29-1 and TRBJ2-3, with D perhaps matching TRBD2 (6 bases). This CDR3 contains 13 residues. V shed 4 bases and J shed 2 bases, with 10 bases lying between them. The germline V gene encodes CDR1 SQVTM and CDR2 ANQGSEA. CDR3 DNA: TGCAGCGTTGGGGCGGGAATCACAGATACGCAGTATTTT. Amino acids: CSVGAGITDTQYF.

The gene calls are TRBV10-3 and TRBJ1-1; no reliable D call. The germline CDR1 and CDR2 sequences are ENHRY and SYGVKD. V lost 0 bases and J 9 bases, leaving 8 bases between the germline ends. CDR3 size: 12 residues. The CDR3 DNA sequence: TGTGCCATCAGTGAGTCTGTGGGGAAAGCTTTCTTT. It is translated as CAISESVGKAFF.

The V call is TRBV21-1, the J call TRBJ2-7. TRBV21-1 is termed a pseudogene. The CDR3 totals 13 residues. This chain's CDR3 is CARPPGLAYEQYF. Written as DNA, the CDR3 is TGTGCCAGGCCTCCCGGGCTAGCCTACGAGCAGTACTTC.

This clone was picked up a small number of times. The gene calls are TRBV19 and TRBJ1-5, with unresolved D. V was cut by 7 bases and J by 1 base, with 8 bases left in between. The germline CDR1 and CDR2 sequences are LNHDA and SQIVND (reference sequence). This CDR3 is 13 amino acids long. CDR3 bases: TGTGCCAGTAAGGCGCAGAGCAATCAGCCCCAGCATTTT. Its protein product is CASKAQSNQPQHF.